The 10 T cell receptor beta chains listed next were all sequenced from one sample in a study of CD4+ T cells in melanoma. Sequenced by immunoSEQ multiplex PCR; TCRdb stores in-frame clones only, minus some. The data show about 140,000 clones, nearly 95% seen once. These receptors were obtained from a human donor with melanoma.

This chain links TRBV5-1 with TRBJ1-3; D is undetermined. The germline V and J ends were trimmed by 4 bases and 0 bases, with 11 bases remaining between them. The CDR3 contains 15 residues. The germline V gene has CDR1 SGHRS and CDR2 YFSETQ. In nucleotides, the CDR3 is TGCGCCAGCAGCCTCGGGCCGTCCTCTGGAAACACCATATATTTT. As protein: CASSLGPSSGNTIYF.

The chain is built from TRBV11-2 and TRBJ2-5; 7 bases match TRBD1. Germline V lookup: CDR1 SGHAT, CDR2 FQNNGV. The V and J ends lost 6 bases and 7 bases, in that order; junction bases with no gene match: 11. The CDR3 has 14 residues. CDR3 bases: TGTGCCAGCAGTTTACCGGGACAGTCCACGACCCAGTACTTC. Its translation is CASSLPGQSTTQYF.

This clone was found a few times. The chain uses TRBV2 and TRBJ2-7; 7 bases line up with TRBD1. The CDR3 is 13 amino acids. The V segment lost 7 bases and the J segment 3 bases; nucleotides outside the gene matches: 6. Germline V CDR1 and CDR2: SNHLY, FYNNEI. DNA of the CDR3: TGTGCCAGCACTGGGGACAGTCGCTACGAGCAGTACTTC. Translated, it gives CASTGDSRYEQYF.

The chain is built from TRBV30 and TRBJ2-6; a weak D match, TRBD1 (6 bases). This CDR3 comprises 15 residues. V was clipped by 2 bases and J by 2 bases, with 10 bases between them. The germline V gene encodes CDR1 GTSNPN and CDR2 SVGIG (reference sequence). The CDR3 here is CAWSLTGTGANVLTF. For the CDR3, the DNA is TGTGCCTGGAGTCTAACAGGGACTGGGGCCAACGTCCTGACTTTC. The variable domain in full, completed from reference TRBV30 and TRBJ2-6, reads SQTIHQWPATLVQPVGSPLSLECTVEGTSNPNLYWYRQAAGRGLQLLFYSVGIGQISSEVPQNLSASRPQDRQFILSSKKLLLSDSGFYLCAWSLTGTGANVLTFGAGSRLTVL.

This clone was counted a few times. This chain uses TRBV2 with TRBJ1-1; weak D call: TRBD1 (5 bases). V lost 8 bases and J 5 bases, leaving 15 bases between the germline ends. Germline V gives CDR1 SNHLY, CDR2 FYNNEI. The CDR3 loop spans 13 amino acids. CDR3 sequence: CASLVRARTEAFF. Here the CDR3 DNA reads TGTGCCAGCCTGGTCAGGGCAAGGACTGAAGCTTTCTTT.

The DNA of the CDR3 is TGTGCCAGCAGCCCACCCCCCGGGGAGCTGTTTTTT. Translated: CASSPPPGELFF. The rearrangement links TRBV7-8 to TRBJ2-2; D not resolved. Germline lookup yields CDR1 SGHVS and CDR2 FQNEAQ. CDR3 length: 12 residues. Trimming shortened V by 5 bases and J by 6 bases, and 7 bases separated the two germline ends.

The V gene is TRBV4-2, the J gene TRBJ2-5; 12 bases fit TRBD2. Germline V lookup: CDR1 LGHNA, CDR2 YNFKEQ. After removal of 3 bases from V and 4 bases from J, the junction contained 9 bases not matched to a gene. CDR3 length equals 17 residues. For the CDR3, the DNA is TGTGCCAGCAGCCAGAAACCCCCGGGACTAGCGGGAGAGACCCAGTACTTC. Residues: CASSQKPPGLAGETQYF.

The V and J genes are TRBV29-1 and TRBJ1-2; weak D call: TRBD1 (6 bases). The ends were cut back, 7 bases at V and 4 bases at J, with 16 bases in the middle. Germline V gene data show CDR1 as SQVTM and CDR2 as ANQGSEA. The CDR3 spans 13 residues. In DNA form, the CDR3 reads TGCAGCGCTGCACAGGGCCCCGGCTATGGCTACACCTTC. Translated, it gives CSAAQGPGYGYTF.

The chain uses TRBV7-2 and TRBJ1-3; no reliable D call. The CDR3 has 13 amino acids. V lost 7 bases, J lost 1 base, and 8 bases lay in between. Germline V lookup: CDR1 SGHTA, CDR2 FQGNSA. CDR3 sequence (DNA): TGTGCCAGCACCCTTGAGTCTGGAAACACCATATATTTT. Protein: CASTLESGNTIYF.

The genes are TRBV5-1 and TRBJ2-2, with TRBD1 matching 10 bases. Germline V CDR1 and CDR2: SGHRS, YFSETQ. This CDR3 is 15 amino acids long. Trimming cost V 3 bases and J 6 bases; bases outside gene matches: 5. Written as DNA, the CDR3 is TGCGCCAGCAGCTCCGGGACAGGGGTCTCCGGGGAGCTGTTTTTT. Translation: CASSSGTGVSGELFF.